This entry is about one T cell receptor beta chain. The data are from a study of shared clonotypes between healthy human individuals. Clones were read by immunoSEQ multiplex PCR, and TCRdb kept only the in-frame ones, dropping some. The table records under 2.5 million clones, 85% to 95% of them present only once. This receptor was identified in a man between 18 and 35 years old in good health. Some clones in this sample may be carry-over from other donors' samples. The sample was naive CD4+ T cells from PBMCs. As to subset: CD45RA+ positively selected.

CDR3 amino acids: CASSARRSSEQYF. CDR3 bases: TGTGCCAGCAGTGCTCGAAGGAGTAGCGAGCAGTACTTC. The chain links TRBV6-1 to TRBJ2-7; D is uncertain. The CDR3 extends over 13 amino acids. Trimming took 4 bases from V and 6 from J, leaving 13 bases between them. Germline V gene data show CDR1 as MNHNS and CDR2 as SASEGT.